Listed here are 23 T cell receptor beta chains from one sample, sequenced in a study of CD8+CD57+ T cells in acquired aplastic anemia. The study profiled TCR beta VDJ and CDR3 using genomic DNA as template. TCRdb reprocessed the reads via MiXCR and lists one record per CDR3 protein. The sample lists some 200,000 distinct CDR3 sequences, roughly 60% seen once, with roughly 53% in the top ten. Patients who underwent sequencing had shown CD8+CD57+ cell expansion by flow cytometry. The sample consisted of sorted CD4+, CD8+, or CD8+CD57+ T cells (not recorded which) from PBMCs. These receptor sequences come from a human donor with aplastic anemia.

For this clonotype: At one end the junction does not follow the germline gene, possibly because of a read error. J is TRBJ2-1 and V is TRBV15; D ambiguous. Per the germline V gene, CDR1 is LNHNV and CDR2 is YYDKDF (reference sequence). The CDR3 is made up of 13 amino acids. CDR3 sequence: CATSRDWPNQQFF. The CDR3 region has the DNA TGTGCCACCAGCAGAGATTGGCCCAATCAGCAGTTCTTC.

This clonotype has only a few counts. The J gene is TRBJ1-5, the V gene TRBV28; the D is unclear. Trimming left V 0 bases short and J 7 bases short, with 7 bases between. Germline CDR1 MDHEN, CDR2 SYDVKM. The CDR3 sequence is 13 residues long. CDR3 in amino acids: CASSLWEWQPQHF. The CDR3 DNA reads as TGTGCCAGCAGTTTATGGGAATGGCAGCCCCAGCATTTT.

As regards this clonotype: Germline is not matched at one junction end, which may reflect a read error. The chain joins TRBV7-7 to TRBJ2-5; D unclear. CDR1 is SSHAT, CDR2 FNYEAQ, per germline (reference sequence). This CDR3 has 14 amino acids. CDR3 sequence: CASSLGRSQETQYF. CDR3 nucleotides: TGTGCTAGCAGCTTAGGACGGTCCCAAGAGACCCAGTACTTC.

This rearrangement joins TRBV10-2 to TRBJ2-3; D perhaps matches TRBD1 (6 bases). Germline CDR1 WSHSY, CDR2 SAAADI. The CDR3 has 13 amino acids. Trimming took 8 bases from V and 5 from J, leaving 14 bases between them. CDR3 amino acids: CASSGQGRDTQYF. The DNA of the CDR3 is TGCGCCAGCTCGGGCCAGGGGAGAGATACGCAGTATTTT.

Worth noting for this clonotype: A much larger clonotype is one base distant, so this may be a read error. The chain couples TRBV11-2 to TRBJ1-4; no clear D gene. The CDR3 loop spans 14 amino acids. Per the germline V gene, CDR1 is SGHAT and CDR2 is FQNNGV. The V and J ends lost 2 bases and 5 bases respectively, with 9 bases between them. The CDR3 bases are TGTGCCAGCAGCTTATGGGCAGGAAATGAAAAACTGTTTTTT. It translates to CASSLWAGNEKLFF. The variable domain in full, with the rest retrieved from reference TRBV11-2 and TRBJ1-4, is EAGVAQSPRYKIIEKRQSVAFWCNPISGHATLYWYQQILGQGPKLLIQFQNNGVVDDSQLPKDRFSAERLKGVDSTLKIQPAKLEDSAVYLCASSLWAGNEKLFFGSGTQLSVL.

J is TRBJ1-1 and V is TRBV19; D not resolved. The ends were cut back, 2 bases at V and 9 bases at J, with 16 bases in the middle. Germline V gene sequence: CDR1 LNHDA, CDR2 SQIVND (reference sequence). This CDR3 is built from 14 residues. CDR3: CASSIRGGAAQAFF. The CDR3 nucleotides are TGTGCCAGTAGTATACGGGGAGGAGCGGCCCAAGCTTTCTTT.

This clonotype appeared many times. This sequence joins TRBV7-9 and TRBJ2-7; D may be TRBD1 or TRBD2 (6 bases each). The CDR3 has 12 residues. Germline-derived CDR1 and CDR2 are SEHNR and FQNEAQ (reference sequence). Trimming stripped 3 bases from V and 6 bases from J, with 9 bases between. CDR3 loop: CASSLGGSEQYF. The CDR3 DNA reads TGTGCCAGCAGCTTGGGGGGCAGCGAGCAGTACTTC.

The chain couples TRBV20-1 to TRBJ1-5; D is unresolved. In germline, CDR1 is DFQATT, CDR2 SNEGSKA (reference sequence). Between the trimmed V and J ends, which lost 4 bases and 0 bases, there was a span of 13 bases. This CDR3 has 15 residues. DNA of the CDR3: TGCAGTGCTAAGACGGGAAGTTATAGCAATCAGCCCCAGCATTTT. Translated: CSAKTGSYSNQPQHF.

This chain links TRBV5-1 with TRBJ2-6, with D perhaps being TRBD1 or TRBD2 (6 bases each). The CDR3 is 14 residues long. Germline assignment: CDR1 SGHRS and CDR2 YFSETQ. V shed 3 bases and J shed 7 bases, with 11 bases lying between them. The CDR3 nucleotides read TGCGCCAGCAGCTCTGGAGGGACAGCCAACGTCCTGACTTTC. This gives the protein CASSSGGTANVLTF.

In its sample, this clonotype was seen many times. CDR3 coding DNA: TGCGCCAGCAGCCAACTACAGGGTTTGGGGTCACCCCTCCACTTT. This translates into CASSQLQGLGSPLHF. The rearrangement links TRBV5-1 to TRBJ1-6, with D possibly matching TRBD1 (6 bases). The V and J ends lost 4 bases and 10 bases respectively, with 18 bases between them. Looked up from germline, CDR1 is SGHRS and CDR2 is YFSETQ. CDR3 length equals 15 residues.

This chain joins TRBV12-3 or TRBV12-4 and TRBJ1-4; D is possibly TRBD1 (5 bases). V was clipped by 5 bases and J by 5 bases, with 12 bases between them. The CDR3 spans 14 residues. For the CDR3, the DNA is TGTGCCAGCAGTCAGGGAATCCGAAATGAAAAACTGTTTTTT. It encodes CASSQGIRNEKLFF.

There are a few counts of this clonotype. J is TRBJ2-3 and V is TRBV12-3 or TRBV12-4; D may correspond to TRBD1 or TRBD2 (6 bases each). CDR3 length: 17 residues. V was clipped by 2 bases and J by 5 bases, with 20 bases between them. For the CDR3, the DNA is TGTGCCAGCAGTTTATTCCGACCGGGGGCTCCTGGAGATACGCAGTATTTT. Translated: CASSLFRPGAPGDTQYF.

V usage is TRBV20-1 and J usage is TRBJ2-5; TRBD1 is a possible D gene (5 bases). The CDR3 sequence is 12 residues long. The germline gives CDR1 DFQATT, CDR2 SNEGSKA (reference sequence). The germline V and J ends were trimmed by 6 bases and 4 bases, with 12 bases remaining between them. The CDR3 DNA reads TGCAGTGCCCAGGGTGGGGTAGAGACCCAGTACTTC. Amino acid sequence: CSAQGGVETQYF.

As regards this clonotype: One end of the junction varies from germline; a read error may be responsible. This chain uses TRBV24-1 with TRBJ1-2, with 12 positions matching TRBD1. CDR3 length: 15 amino acids. Germline CDR1 KGHDR, CDR2 SFDVKD. CDR3 coding DNA: TGTGCCACCAGTATCACGGGACAGGGGGCTTGTGGCTGCACCTTC. It codes for CATSITGQGACGCTF.

This clonotype was seen many times. CDR3 nucleotides: TGTGCCAGCAGCTTGGGACACATGAACACTGAAGCTTTCTTT. It yields the protein CASSLGHMNTEAFF. The chain is built from TRBV5-6 and TRBJ1-1; no reliable D call. This CDR3 has 14 amino acids. Trimming removed 0 bases at V and 0 bases at J, with 6 bases between. The germline V gene has CDR1 SGHDT and CDR2 YYEEEE.

V and J are TRBV24-1 and TRBJ2-1; no reliable D call. The germline gives CDR1 KGHDR, CDR2 SFDVKD. The germline V and J ends were trimmed by 8 bases and 7 bases, with 8 bases remaining between them. The CDR3 consists of 11 residues. CDR3 nucleotides: TGTGCCACCATGGTCAGGAATGAGCAGTTCTTC. It codes for CATMVRNEQFF.

The V and J genes are TRBV6-2 or TRBV6-3 and TRBJ2-7; D is possibly TRBD2 (6 bases). The CDR3 totals 14 residues. Per germline, CDR1 MNHEY and CDR2 SVGEGT. Trimming removed 6 bases at V and 3 bases at J, with 15 bases between. The CDR3 coding sequence is TGTGCCAGCAGCCAAGGGCTAGCGCACTACGAGCAGTACTTC. It encodes CASSQGLAHYEQYF.

The chain combines TRBV20-1 with TRBJ1-2; possible D gene TRBD1, 6 bases. Trimming removed 8 bases from V and 6 bases from J, with 16 bases in between. Per the germline V gene, CDR1 is DFQATT and CDR2 is SNEGSKA (reference sequence). There are 12 residues in the CDR3. The CDR3 sequence is CSLAGGGDGYTF. Here the CDR3 DNA reads TGCAGTCTGGCCGGGGGCGGCGATGGCTACACCTTC.

This clonotype was picked up a small number of times. V and J are TRBV14 and TRBJ2-7; 7 positions match TRBD1. V gave up 1 base and J gave up 1 base; unmatched junction bases: 4. Germline V gene sequence: CDR1 SGHDN, CDR2 FVKESK. The CDR3 is 15 amino acids. Written as DNA, the CDR3 is TGTGCCAGCAGCCAAGCGACAGGGTTTTCCTACGAGCAGTACTTC. Translated, it gives CASSQATGFSYEQYF.

The rearrangement uses TRBV9 and TRBJ1-6; D not certain. V lost 2 bases and J 8 bases, leaving 8 bases between the germline ends. The CDR3 consists of 13 residues. Germline V gene sequence: CDR1 SGDLS, CDR2 YYNGEE. CDR3 coding DNA: TGTGCCAGCAGCGTTGTACAAGATTCACCCCTCCACTTT. It is translated as CASSVVQDSPLHF.

This chain connects TRBV5-4 to TRBJ2-3; TRBD2 might be the D (5 bases). Trimming pared 2 bases from V and 3 bases from J, leaving 13 bases between. The germline gives CDR1 SGHNT, CDR2 YYREEE (reference sequence). The CDR3 is 15 residues long. For the CDR3, the DNA is TGTGCCAGCAGCTTCACTTTCGGGGAGACAGATACGCAGTATTTT. Protein product: CASSFTFGETDTQYF.

V is TRBV19 and J is TRBJ1-1; D is undetermined. CDR3 size: 13 residues. Trimming shortened V by 6 bases and J by 5 bases, and 13 bases separated the two germline ends. Germline loops: CDR1 LNHDA, CDR2 SQIVND (reference sequence). The CDR3 reads CASSVRAGTEAFF. The CDR3 DNA sequence: TGTGCCAGTAGCGTCCGTGCAGGTACTGAAGCTTTCTTT.

V gene TRBV19 combines with J gene TRBJ2-1, with D unresolved. The length of the CDR3 is 16 residues. Germline loops: CDR1 LNHDA, CDR2 SQIVND (reference sequence). V was cut by 5 bases and J by 0 bases, with 14 bases left in between. The CDR3 DNA reads as TGTGCCAGTAGTGGGCTCGGATCCCCCTCCTACAATGAGCAGTTCTTC. This translates into CASSGLGSPSYNEQFF.